The clone carrying this T cell receptor beta chain ranks as medium-sized. Its target is unknown. Gene and germline names: mouse. The read stops 1 residue short of the end of the CDR3; the missing end is completed from the germline J gene. This sample was included in a study of tissue T cells after allogeneic stem cell transplantation. Assay used: immunoSEQ multiplex PCR; TCRdb lists only in-frame clones, some missing. The sample comprises 4,500 to 5,500 clones, 30% to 35% of which are singletons, and almost 4.5% rests with the top ten. CDR3 length equals 13 residues. Germline V gene lookup returns CDR1 LGHDT and CDR2 YNNKQL (reference sequence). Between the trimmed V and J ends, which lost 5 bases and 1 base, there was a span of 6 bases. Stated time point: mouse harvest day 14 after allogeneic transplant. The graft held 10^6 splenic CD5+ T cells and 10^7 T-cell-depleted bone marrow cells. This mouse GVHD model was MHC-mismatched B6 to BALB/c, profiled day 7 or 14.

Study-level points and caveats: Anatomically similar tissues had similar TCR repertoires within each patient. Blood and spleen captured only part of the tissue TCR repertoire. Shared clones across patients were few; motif clustering revealed tissue-specific shared signatures.

What was sequenced was skin. The TCR was taken from a female BALB/c mouse given C57BL/6 T cells with graft-versus-host disease after an allogeneic hematopoietic cell transplant. The chain recombines TRBV4 with TRBJ2-1; no reliable D call. This chain's CDR3 is CASSRQNYAEQFF. CDR3 DNA, as far as it was read: TGTGCCAGCAGCCGACAAAACTATGCTGAGCAGTTC.